This T cell receptor beta chain was retrieved from a study of Ad26.COV2.S vaccination and SARS-CoV-2 variants. Study in general: Donor was assigned to the Ad26.COV2.S arm of trial COV1001. Study-level points and caveats: Participants given vaccine showed non-spike TCR breadth similar to that of placebo recipients. An underestimation of total T cell responses may have resulted from the TCR breadth and depth analyses.

About this clone itself: What it recognizes is unknown.

The protocol was immunoSEQ multiplex PCR, while the TCRdb copy is restricted to in-frame clones and leaves out a portion. The sample includes about half a million clones, 80% to 90% of them seen just once. The CDR3 runs 15 residues. The germline CDR1 and CDR2 sequences are MGHRA and YSYEKL. Germline trimming cut 3 bases from V and 7 bases from J; bases unmatched to any gene: 7. Stated treatment: around 19 received Ad26.COV2.S at low or high dose, single or two shots; about 5 received placebo; per-sample allocation not given. The samples date from day 63 after the first vaccine or placebo injection. The chain carries TRBV4-1 and TRBJ1-4; 8 bases align to TRBD1. The starting material was peripheral blood, obtained in a trial of Ad26.COV2.S vaccine versus placebo. This TCR was recovered from a person between 18 and 65 years old who received the Ad26.COV2.S COVID-19 vaccine or a placebo. CDR3 protein: CASSQLQGESEKLFF. The DNA of the CDR3 is TGCGCCAGCAGCCAGCTACAGGGGGAGAGTGAAAAACTGTTTTTT.